This record concerns one T cell receptor beta chain sequence. This clonotype was recorded many times. Its cognate antigen has yet to be identified. Base quality data are lacking; no much larger clone is found one base away. This specimen comes from a study of CD8+CD57+ T cells in acquired aplastic anemia (dated by TCRdb to the late 2010s). Regarding the study in general: On average, sorted CD4+ and CD8+ cells yielded 3.2 ug of extracted DNA, with a range of about 0.19 to 30 ug. CD8+CD57+ expansion was defined as a frequency above the mean frequency observed in healthy subjects. Results the study describes overall, beyond this receptor: CD8+ Simpson's diversity did not differ significantly between patients and healthy controls (P=0.060). Around 30 CD8+ CDR3 sequences were shared between patients and controls but appeared highly expressed in patients and within their immunodominant clones.

According to the germline V gene (reference sequence), CDR1 reads SGHAT and CDR2 reads FQDESV. Trimming at the junction amounts to 1 base on V and 4 bases on J, and the germline ends lie 10 bases apart. From the cysteine up to the phenylalanine, the CDR3 has a length of 14 residues. CDR3 DNA only is kept here, 42 bases in frame from base 1. Genomic DNA was used as template for profiling of TCR beta VDJ combinations and CDR3 sequences. An Illumina HiSeq 2000 was used for TCR repertoire sequencing. Turning to the authors' computational methods: TRBV/TRBJ rearrangement plots, CDR3 size and DJ length profiles, and Simpson's diversity index were used to assess repertoires. Whichever DNA sequence was most abundant in the deep sequencing data was defined as the immunodominant clone. CDR3 amino acid sequences were screened for sharing across subjects and were compared with published repertoires and the VDJdb database. Through fastp at Q25 and MiXCR, TCRdb rebuilt clones from the public reads, retaining in-frame beta chains. Rows with one shared CDR3 protein collapse into an entry with the most common genes and DNA. The V and J calls were determined by TCRdb, not by the authors. The table for this sample lists more than 150,000 distinct CDR3 sequences; roughly half of them were counted only once. The ten biggest clones cover 9.7% of the sample.

Patients chosen for sequencing had shown expansion of CD8+CD57+ cells by flow cytometry. Severe acquired aplastic anemia was diagnosed in all patients according to International Study of Aplastic Anemia and Agranulocytosis and Camitta criteria. At the time blood was sampled, none of the patients had received any therapy. In the study, sorted CD4+ and CD8+ blood T cells from patients with severe aplastic anemia and from healthy subjects underwent deep sequencing of TCR repertoires. Patients were enrolled under clinicaltrials.gov protocols 00001620, 01623167, 00001397, 00071045, 00081523 and 00961064 in the USA. Ficoll-Paque density gradient centrifugation was used to isolate peripheral blood mononuclear cells. Before DNA extraction, CD4+ and CD8+ T cells were sorted with FACS or magnetic beads.

The clonotype originates from a human donor with aplastic anemia. The chain was built from TRBV11-1 and TRBJ1-2; the D gene identity is not certain. The sample was sorted CD4+, CD8+, or CD8+CD57+ T cells (not recorded which) from PBMCs. The nucleotides read TGTGCCAGCAGCTTAGTGACGGGGTTCTATGGCTACACCTTC. Its protein product is CASSLVTGFYGYTF.